The rows below give T cell receptor beta chains drawn from one sample of a study of blood T cell repertoires in COVID-19. Measured with immunoSEQ multiplex PCR; TCRdb has only the in-frame clones, and not every one. The sample contains 20,000 or so clones, approximately 89% of which appear only once. The sequenced sample consisted of peripheral blood. The receptor set was obtained from a human donor in a cohort sampled during active COVID-19. Each CDR3 is given with its conserved first and last residue. The order of the fields is D gene, V gene, J gene, clone size, CDR3 DNA, CDR3 protein. A D gene is named only where the DNA matches it firmly. Clone size is not always given. Where it is, it says once, few, many or a class for expanded clones.

d_gene: -
v_gene: TRBV4-1
j_gene: TRBJ1-1
abundance: -
CDR3nt: TGCGCCAGCAGCCAAAGGGGAGGGGAAGTTCGGACTGAAGCTTTCTTT
CDR3aa: CASSQRGGEVRTEAFF

d_gene: -
v_gene: TRBV6-1
j_gene: TRBJ1-2
abundance: -
CDR3nt: TGTGCCAGCAGTGAAGCATCTCCAGTCTATGGCTACACCTTC
CDR3aa: CASSEASPVYGYTF

d_gene: TRBD1
v_gene: TRBV5-6
j_gene: TRBJ2-1
abundance: once
CDR3nt: TGTGCCAGCAGCTGGACAGGGGGCAACCGACCTGAGGGTGAGCAGTTCTTC
CDR3aa: CASSWTGGNRPEGEQFF

d_gene: -
v_gene: TRBV28
j_gene: TRBJ1-1
abundance: once
CDR3nt: TGTGCCAGCACTTCTAATCCCGGGGAAGCTTTCTTT
CDR3aa: CASTSNPGEAFF

d_gene: TRBD2
v_gene: TRBV7-6
j_gene: TRBJ2-5
abundance: -
CDR3nt: TGTGCCAGCAGCTCGGGACTAGCGGGAGCAACCTCTTTAGAGACCCAGTACTTC
CDR3aa: CASSSGLAGATSLETQYF

d_gene: -
v_gene: TRBV12-3/TRBV12-4
j_gene: TRBJ1-2
abundance: once
CDR3nt: TGTGCCAGCAGCGACTATGTGGGGGCTGGCTACACCTTC
CDR3aa: CASSDYVGAGYTF

d_gene: -
v_gene: TRBV19
j_gene: TRBJ2-5
abundance: -
CDR3nt: TGTGCCAGTAGTGCCCCAGGGGGGAGAGAGACCCAGTACTTC
CDR3aa: CASSAPGGRETQYF

d_gene: -
v_gene: TRBV4-2
j_gene: TRBJ2-3
abundance: -
CDR3nt: TGTGCCAGCAGCCAAGAAACAGTTAACACAGATACGCAGTATTTT
CDR3aa: CASSQETVNTDTQYF

d_gene: TRBD1
v_gene: TRBV4-1
j_gene: TRBJ1-5
abundance: few
CDR3nt: TGCGCCAGCAGCCAAGATGAGACAGGGGGCACTAGCAATCAGCCCCAGCATTTT
CDR3aa: CASSQDETGGTSNQPQHF

d_gene: -
v_gene: TRBV4-1
j_gene: TRBJ2-1
abundance: -
CDR3nt: TGCGCCAGCAGCCGGGACACCGAATACAGTGAGCAGTTCTTC
CDR3aa: CASSRDTEYSEQFF

d_gene: TRBD2
v_gene: TRBV3-1/TRBV3-2
j_gene: TRBJ2-7
abundance: -
CDR3nt: TGTGCCAGCAGCCACCGGGGGGGGACGCGCTACGAGCAGTACTTC
CDR3aa: CASSHRGGTRYEQYF

d_gene: TRBD1
v_gene: TRBV3-1/TRBV3-2
j_gene: TRBJ1-3
abundance: -
CDR3nt: TGTGCCAGCAGCCTGGGGACAGGTCGCCCCCGAATTGGAAACACCATATATTTT
CDR3aa: CASSLGTGRPRIGNTIYF

d_gene: -
v_gene: TRBV19
j_gene: TRBJ2-1
abundance: -
CDR3nt: TGTGCCAGTAGTACCGGGCAGGGGTCCTACAATGAGCAGTTCTTC
CDR3aa: CASSTGQGSYNEQFF

d_gene: TRBD2
v_gene: TRBV29-1
j_gene: TRBJ2-7
abundance: once
CDR3nt: TGCAGCGTTCTTCTAGCGGGAGGGAGGGCCTACGAGCAGTACTTC
CDR3aa: CSVLLAGGRAYEQYF

d_gene: TRBD1
v_gene: TRBV5-1
j_gene: TRBJ1-6
abundance: -
CDR3nt: TGCGCCAGCAGCTTGGCCGGGACAGGGGGGATTAATTCACCCCTCCACTTT
CDR3aa: CASSLAGTGGINSPLHF

d_gene: -
v_gene: TRBV29-1
j_gene: TRBJ2-7
abundance: -
CDR3nt: TGCAGCGTTCAACAAGCCTACGAGCAGTACTTC
CDR3aa: CSVQQAYEQYF

d_gene: TRBD2
v_gene: TRBV5-4
j_gene: TRBJ2-1
abundance: -
CDR3nt: TGTGCCAGCAGGCCGACTAGCGGGAGATCTGGTGAGCAGTTCTTC
CDR3aa: CASRPTSGRSGEQFF

d_gene: -
v_gene: TRBV11-3
j_gene: TRBJ2-1
abundance: -
CDR3nt: TGTGCCAGCAGCTTAGATGGGAGCAATGAGCAGTTCTTC
CDR3aa: CASSLDGSNEQFF

d_gene: TRBD1
v_gene: TRBV6-6
j_gene: TRBJ2-5
abundance: few
CDR3nt: TGTGCCAGCAGTTCGGGACAGGGAGAGAGGGGGACCCAGTACTTC
CDR3aa: CASSSGQGERGTQYF

d_gene: -
v_gene: TRBV9
j_gene: TRBJ1-2
abundance: -
CDR3nt: TGTGCCAGCAGCGTAGGAGGGGTGGAGGGCTATGGCTACACCTTC
CDR3aa: CASSVGGVEGYGYTF

d_gene: -
v_gene: TRBV15
j_gene: TRBJ2-7
abundance: -
CDR3nt: TGTGCCACCAGCAGAGATCAGGTATCCTACGAGCAGTACTTC
CDR3aa: CATSRDQVSYEQYF

d_gene: TRBD1
v_gene: TRBV2
j_gene: TRBJ1-1
abundance: -
CDR3nt: TGTGCCAGCAGTGATCCTACAGGGGAAGTTGGAGCTTTCTTT
CDR3aa: CASSDPTGEVGAFF